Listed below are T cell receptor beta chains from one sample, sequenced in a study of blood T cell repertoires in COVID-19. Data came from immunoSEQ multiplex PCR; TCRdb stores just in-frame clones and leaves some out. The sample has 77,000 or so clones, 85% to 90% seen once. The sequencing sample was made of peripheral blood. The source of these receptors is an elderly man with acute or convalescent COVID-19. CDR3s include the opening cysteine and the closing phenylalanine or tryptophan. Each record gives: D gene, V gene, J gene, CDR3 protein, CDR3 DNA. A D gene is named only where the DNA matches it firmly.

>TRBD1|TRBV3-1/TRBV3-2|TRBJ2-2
CASSQVQGRGELFF
TGTGCCAGCAGCCAAGTACAGGGGCGCGGGGAGCTGTTTTTT
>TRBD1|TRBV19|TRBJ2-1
CASRTGTGGNEQFF
TGTGCCAGTAGGACCGGGACAGGGGGGAATGAGCAGTTCTTC
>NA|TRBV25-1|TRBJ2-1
CASSESQGARNNEQFF
TGTGCCAGCAGTGAATCTCAAGGGGCCCGTAACAATGAGCAGTTCTTC
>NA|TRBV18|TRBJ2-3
CASSPIGGARGDTQYF
TGTGCCAGCTCACCTATAGGAGGCGCCCGTGGAGATACGCAGTATTTT
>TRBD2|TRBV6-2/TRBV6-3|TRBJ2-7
CASSYSNQPFSGIDF
TGTGCCAGCAGTTACTCGAACCAACCCTTTAGCGGGATCGACTTC
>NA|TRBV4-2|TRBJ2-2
CASSQEPANTGELFF
TGTGCCAGCAGCCAAGAGCCGGCGAACACCGGGGAGCTGTTTTTT
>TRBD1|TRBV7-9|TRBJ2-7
CASSWGQGAYEQYF
TGTGCCAGCAGCTGGGGACAGGGGGCCTACGAGCAGTACTTC
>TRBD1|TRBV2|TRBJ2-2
CASSAAGGNTGELFF
TGTGCCAGCAGTGCAGCAGGGGGTAACACCGGGGAGCTGTTTTTT
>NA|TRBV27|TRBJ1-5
CASTPREGSNQPQHF
TGTGCCAGCACCCCTCGAGAGGGTAGCAATCAGCCCCAGCATTTT
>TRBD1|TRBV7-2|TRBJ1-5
CASSTDRGRDNQPQHF
TGTGCCAGCAGTACCGACAGGGGTAGGGACAATCAGCCCCAGCATTTT
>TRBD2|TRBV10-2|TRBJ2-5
CASGPIAGGETQYF
TGCGCCAGCGGACCCATAGCGGGGGGGGAGACCCAGTACTTC
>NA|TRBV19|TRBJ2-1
CASSEPGLRIGNEQFF
TGTGCCAGTAGTGAACCGGGACTCCGCATAGGCAATGAGCAGTTCTTC
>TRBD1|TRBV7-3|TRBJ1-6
CASSSGTVNSPLHF
TGTGCCAGCAGCTCCGGGACAGTTAATTCACCCCTCCACTTT
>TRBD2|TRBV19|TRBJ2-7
CASSISGRTFYEQYF
TGTGCCAGTAGTATAAGCGGGAGGACTTTCTACGAGCAGTACTTC
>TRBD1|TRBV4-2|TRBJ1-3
CASSHTGTGENTIYF
TGTGCCAGCAGCCACACCGGGACAGGGGAAAACACCATATATTTT
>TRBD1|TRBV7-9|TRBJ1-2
CASSPPRGTGGSYRYTF
TGTGCCAGCAGCCCACCGAGGGGGACAGGGGGCTCTTATCGGTACACCTTC
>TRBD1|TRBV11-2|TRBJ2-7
CASSRQGVTGEQYF
TGTGCCAGCAGCCGACAGGGGGTGACGGGCGAGCAGTACTTC
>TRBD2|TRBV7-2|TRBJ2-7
CASSSGLAPYEQYF
TGTGCCAGCAGCTCAGGACTAGCTCCGTACGAGCAGTACTTC
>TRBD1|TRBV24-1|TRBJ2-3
CATSDWRWGTAIGDTQYF
TGTGCCACCAGTGATTGGAGGTGGGGGACAGCGATAGGGGATACGCAGTATTTT
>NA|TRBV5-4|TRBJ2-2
CASRSGTTNTGELFF
TGTGCCAGCAGAAGTGGGACAACGAACACCGGGGAGCTGTTTTTT